The TCR beta chain described here comes from a study of CD8 T cell repertoires and HIV-1 epitope variants. Study-wide context: Twenty-five autologous and known Gag and Nef epitope variant peptides each stimulated T cells separately.

As to this clone: Its target is unknown.

Per germline, CDR1 SGHAT and CDR2 FQDESV (reference sequence). Trimming at V came to 0 bases and at J to 1 base, leaving 12 bases not matched to a gene. The CDR3 totals 19 residues. TCRdb's copy holds only in-frame clones and misses some; the assay was immunoSEQ multiplex PCR. Here the sample spans almost 5,000 clones, 65% to 70% being singletons. The sample taken for sequencing was cultured CD8+ T cells derived from PBMCs. The receptor was derived from a male donor with HIV. The chain has TRBV11-1 and TRBJ2-1, with TRBD2 matching over 7 bases. The CDR3 protein is CASSLAYSREVGSYNEQFF. The CDR3, as DNA: TGTGCCAGCAGCTTAGCGTATAGCCGGGAGGTTGGGTCCTACAATGAGCAGTTCTTC.